This T cell receptor beta chain was profiled in a study of human T cells and chemical hapten exposure. The germline V gene encodes CDR1 MNHEY and CDR2 SVGEGT. V gave up 6 bases and J gave up 2 bases, with 9 bases separating them. The CDR3 runs to 13 residues. Time point reported: pre-sensitization, week 0. Treatment noted: therapeutic diphenylcyclopropenone sensitization with weekly scalp DPC. MiXCR, applied by TCRdb to the RACE reads, yields one record per CDR3 protein. Of 250,000 or so distinct CDR3 sequences in the sample, about 7.7% were seen once. Sequences were derived from whole blood, sampled in connection with sensitization to the hapten diphenylcyclopropenone (DPC). The chain recombines TRBV6-2 or TRBV6-3 with TRBJ2-3; D unresolved. The sequence was collected from a man younger than 35 with alopecia areata. Some clones in this sample may be carry-over from other donors' samples. The CDR3 nucleotides read TGTGCCAGCAGCCCCAGTGCCACAGATACGCAGTATTTT. This codes for CASSPSATDTQYF.